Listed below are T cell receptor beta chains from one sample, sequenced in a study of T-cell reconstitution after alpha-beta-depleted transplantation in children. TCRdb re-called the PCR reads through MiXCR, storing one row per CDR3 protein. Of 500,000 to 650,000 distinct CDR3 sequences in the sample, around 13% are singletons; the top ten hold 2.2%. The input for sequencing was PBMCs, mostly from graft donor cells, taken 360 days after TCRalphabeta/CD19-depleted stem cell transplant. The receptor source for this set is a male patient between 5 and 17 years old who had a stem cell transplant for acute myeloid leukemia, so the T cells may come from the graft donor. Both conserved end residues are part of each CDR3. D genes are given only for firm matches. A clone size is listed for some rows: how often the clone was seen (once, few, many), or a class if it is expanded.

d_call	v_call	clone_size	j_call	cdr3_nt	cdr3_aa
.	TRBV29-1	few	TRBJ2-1	TGCAGCGTTGAGGGGCCGAACCCCGTACTGGAGCAGTTCTTC	CSVEGPNPVLEQFF
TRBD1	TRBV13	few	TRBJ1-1	TGTGCCAGCAGCTTAGGGGGACAGGGTTTCGTGGCTTTCTTT	CASSLGGQGFVAFF
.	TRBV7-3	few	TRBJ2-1	TGTGCCAGCAGCTTAACCCCGGGCCCTGGCCTCAATGAGCAGTTCTTC	CASSLTPGPGLNEQFF
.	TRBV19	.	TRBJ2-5	TGTGCCAGTAGTACCGCCAGGTCGGGTAGGGAGACCCAGTACTTC	CASSTARSGRETQYF
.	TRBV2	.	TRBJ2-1	TGTGCCAGCGCTGACTCGGAGGACTACAATGAGCAGTTCTTC	CASADSEDYNEQFF
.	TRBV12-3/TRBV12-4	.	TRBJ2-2	TGTGCCAGCAACACTTACACCGGGGAGCTGTTTTTT	CASNTYTGELFF
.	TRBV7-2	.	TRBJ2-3	TGTGCCAGCAGCTCCATCACCTTCACAGATACGCAGTATTTT	CASSSITFTDTQYF
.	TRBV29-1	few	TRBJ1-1	TGCAGCGCCGAACGACGGACCAACACTGAAGCTTTCTTT	CSAERRTNTEAFF
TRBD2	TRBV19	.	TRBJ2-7	TGTGCCAGTAGTATCCTAGCGGGACCTTACGAGCAGTACTTC	CASSILAGPYEQYF
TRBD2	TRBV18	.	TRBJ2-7	TGTGCCAGCTCACCGACAAGGGGACTAGACTACGAGCAGTACTTC	CASSPTRGLDYEQYF
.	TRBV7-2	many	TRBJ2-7	TGTGCCAGCAGCTCGTCGAGTTACGAGCAGTACTTC	CASSSSSYEQYF
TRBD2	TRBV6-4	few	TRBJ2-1	TGTGCCAGCAGTCGGGACGGGAGGTCCTACAATGAGCAGTTCTTC	CASSRDGRSYNEQFF
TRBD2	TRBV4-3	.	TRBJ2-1	TGCGCCAGCAGCCCGTTGCTAGCGGGAGACCACAATGAGCAGTTCTTC	CASSPLLAGDHNEQFF
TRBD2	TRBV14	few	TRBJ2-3	TGTGCCAGCAGCCTACCAACACTAGCGGGAGGCCCAGATACGCAGTATTTT	CASSLPTLAGGPDTQYF
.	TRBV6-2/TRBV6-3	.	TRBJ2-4	TGTGCCAGCAGTGAGTCAGCTTTAAACATTCAGTACTTC	CASSESALNIQYF
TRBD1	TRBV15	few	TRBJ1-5	TGTGCCACCAGCGCCATGGGGTTTGGACAGGCAAATCAGCCCCAGCATTTT	CATSAMGFGQANQPQHF
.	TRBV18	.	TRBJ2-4	TGTGCCAGCTCACATAGCCAAGGGGGACCGGCCAAAAACATTCAGTACTTC	CASSHSQGGPAKNIQYF
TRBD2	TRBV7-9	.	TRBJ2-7	TGTGCCAGCAGCTTAGACCGGGGGACTAGCGGTATCTACGAGCAGTACTTC	CASSLDRGTSGIYEQYF
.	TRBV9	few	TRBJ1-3	TGTGCCAGCAGCGTAGGGGAGATCTCTGGAAACACCATATATTTT	CASSVGEISGNTIYF
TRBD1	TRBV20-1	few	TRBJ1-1	TGCAGTGCTAGAGATAACAGGGGGGTTTTGGTAGCTTTCTTT	CSARDNRGVLVAFF
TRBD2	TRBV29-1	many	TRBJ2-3	TGCAGCGTTGAAAACATAGCGGGGGCGATTGCGGATACGCAGTATTTT	CSVENIAGAIADTQYF
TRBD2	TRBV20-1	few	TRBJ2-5	TGCAGTGCTTGCCGGGACTACTACGGGTGGGAGACCCAGTACTTC	CSACRDYYGWETQYF
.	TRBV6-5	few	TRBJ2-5	TGTGCCAGCAGTTACACAATCGCCAGGCGAGAGACCCAGTACTTC	CASSYTIARRETQYF
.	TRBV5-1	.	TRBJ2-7	TGCGCCAGCAGCGACGCTACCTACGAGCAGTACTTC	CASSDATYEQYF
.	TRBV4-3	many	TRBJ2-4	TGCGCCAGCAGCCAAGAAGGCAGGAAGGAGCCTCAGTACTTC	CASSQEGRKEPQYF
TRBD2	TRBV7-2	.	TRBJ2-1	TGTGCCAGCAGCTTAGGGGAGGGTTTAAAGTTCTTC	CASSLGEGLKFF
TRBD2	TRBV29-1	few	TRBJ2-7	TGCAGCGTGGGGCCGGGACATGGGGGACTAGCGGGCGTATACGAGCAGTACTTC	CSVGPGHGGLAGVYEQYF
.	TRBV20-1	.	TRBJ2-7	TGCAGTGCTAGTCGGGAATCAGGACTCCCGATAGGGACAACCTACGAGCAGTACTTC	CSASRESGLPIGTTYEQYF
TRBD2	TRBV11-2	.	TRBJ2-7	TGTGCCAGCAGCTCCTACCCCGGGACTAGCGGGAGGGCCGCCTACGAGCAGTACTTC	CASSSYPGTSGRAAYEQYF
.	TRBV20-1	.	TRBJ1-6	TGCAGTGCTGTTACCGTGGGGTCTCATTCACCCCTCCACTTT	CSAVTVGSHSPLHF
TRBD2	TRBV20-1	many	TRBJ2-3	TGCAGTGCTAGAGTCGGGACTAGAGATACGCAGTATTTT	CSARVGTRDTQYF
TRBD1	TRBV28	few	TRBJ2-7	TGTGCCAGCAGTTTCCGGACAGGGGGGTATCGCGAGCAGTACTTC	CASSFRTGGYREQYF
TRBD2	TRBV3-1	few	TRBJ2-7	TGTGCCAGCAGCCATACCCGACTAGCGCCTTCCTACGAGCAGTACTTC	CASSHTRLAPSYEQYF
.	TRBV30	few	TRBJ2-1	TGTGCCTGGAGCCCGGGACACTACAATGAGCAGTTCTTC	CAWSPGHYNEQFF
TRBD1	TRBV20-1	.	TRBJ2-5	TGCAGTGCTAGAGGAGGACAGGCTGGGGAAGAGACCCAGTACTTC	CSARGGQAGEETQYF
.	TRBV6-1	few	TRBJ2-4	TGTGCCAGCAGTCCCGGACTGGGAATAGCCAAAAACATTCAGTACTTC	CASSPGLGIAKNIQYF
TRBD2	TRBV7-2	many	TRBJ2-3	TGTGCCAGCAGCGGAATAGCGGGAGGCCTCGGCACAGATACGCAGTATTTT	CASSGIAGGLGTDTQYF
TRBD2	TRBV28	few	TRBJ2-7	TGTGCCAGCAGTCCCCCTAGCGGGTCAACCTACGAGCAGTACTTC	CASSPPSGSTYEQYF
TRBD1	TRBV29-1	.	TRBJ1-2	TGCAGCGTTGACCCAGGGGGACCCTTCAACTATGGCTACACCTTC	CSVDPGGPFNYGYTF
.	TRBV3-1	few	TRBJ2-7	TGTGCCAGCAGCCAAGGCCCTACTGGGGTCGAGCAGTACTTC	CASSQGPTGVEQYF
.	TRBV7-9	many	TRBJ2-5	TGTGCCAGCAGCTTAGTTGGGGCGGCCCAAGAGACCCAGTACTTC	CASSLVGAAQETQYF